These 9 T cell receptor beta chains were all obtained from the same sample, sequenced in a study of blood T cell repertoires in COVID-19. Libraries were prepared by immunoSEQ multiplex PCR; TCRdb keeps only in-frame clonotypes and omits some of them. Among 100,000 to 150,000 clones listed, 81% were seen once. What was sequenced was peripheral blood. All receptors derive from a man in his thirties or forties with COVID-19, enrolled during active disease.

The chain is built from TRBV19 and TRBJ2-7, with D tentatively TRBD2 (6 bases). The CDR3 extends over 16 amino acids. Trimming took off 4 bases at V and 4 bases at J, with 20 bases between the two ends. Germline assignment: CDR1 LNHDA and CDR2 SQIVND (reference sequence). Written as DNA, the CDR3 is TGTGCCAGTAGTACTCGCCTGGACGGGGGTCTGTACGAGCAGTACTTC. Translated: CASSTRLDGGLYEQYF.

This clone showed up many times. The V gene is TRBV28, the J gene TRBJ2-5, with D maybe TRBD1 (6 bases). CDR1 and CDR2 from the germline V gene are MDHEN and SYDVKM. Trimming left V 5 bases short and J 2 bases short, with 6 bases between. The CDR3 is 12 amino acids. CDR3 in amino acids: CASSGQQETQYF. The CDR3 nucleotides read TGTGCCAGCAGTGGACAGCAAGAGACCCAGTACTTC.

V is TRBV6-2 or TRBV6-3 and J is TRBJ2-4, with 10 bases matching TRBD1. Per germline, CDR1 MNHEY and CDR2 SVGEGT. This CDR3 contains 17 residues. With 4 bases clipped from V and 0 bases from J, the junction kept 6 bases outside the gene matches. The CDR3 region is CASSSPGTGEAKNIQYF. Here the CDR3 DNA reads TGTGCCAGCAGTTCCCCCGGGACAGGGGAAGCCAAAAACATTCAGTACTTC.

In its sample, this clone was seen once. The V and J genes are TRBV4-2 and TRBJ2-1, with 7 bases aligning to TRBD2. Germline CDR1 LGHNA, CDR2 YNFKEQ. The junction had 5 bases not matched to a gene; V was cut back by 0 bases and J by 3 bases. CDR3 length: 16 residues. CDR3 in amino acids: CASSQDPSGLYNEQFF. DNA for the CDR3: TGTGCCAGCAGCCAAGATCCTAGCGGACTCTACAATGAGCAGTTCTTC.

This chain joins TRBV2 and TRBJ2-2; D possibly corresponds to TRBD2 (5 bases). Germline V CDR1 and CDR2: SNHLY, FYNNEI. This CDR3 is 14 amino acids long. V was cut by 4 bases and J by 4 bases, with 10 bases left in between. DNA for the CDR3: TGTGCCAGCAGTGGCACTAGTATCACCGGGGAGCTGTTTTTT. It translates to CASSGTSITGELFF.

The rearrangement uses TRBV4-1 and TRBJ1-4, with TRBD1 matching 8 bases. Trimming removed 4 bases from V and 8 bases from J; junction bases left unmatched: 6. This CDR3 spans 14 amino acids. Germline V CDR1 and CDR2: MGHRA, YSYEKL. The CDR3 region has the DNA TGCGCCAGCAGCCTTCAGGGGGCAGGCGAAAAACTGTTTTTT. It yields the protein CASSLQGAGEKLFF.

CDR3 loop: CASRTTGTDTQYF. The CDR3 DNA reads TGTGCCAGCAGAACAACAGGGACAGATACGCAGTATTTT. The genes are TRBV28 and TRBJ2-3; maybe TRBD1 (6 bases). V lost 6 bases and J lost 3, with 10 bases in between. The germline CDR1 and CDR2 sequences are MDHEN and SYDVKM. CDR3 length: 13 amino acids.

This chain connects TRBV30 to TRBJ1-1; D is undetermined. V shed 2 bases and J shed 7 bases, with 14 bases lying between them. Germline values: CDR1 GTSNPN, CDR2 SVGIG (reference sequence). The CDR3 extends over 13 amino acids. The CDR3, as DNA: TGTGCCTGGAGTCCCGCCGGACGGGGTGAAGCTTTCTTT. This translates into CAWSPAGRGEAFF.

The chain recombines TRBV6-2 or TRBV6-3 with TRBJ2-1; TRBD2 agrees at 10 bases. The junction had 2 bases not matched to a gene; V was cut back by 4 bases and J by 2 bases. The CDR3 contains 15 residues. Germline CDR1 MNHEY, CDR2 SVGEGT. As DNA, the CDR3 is TGTGCCAGCAGTTCTAGCGGGAGAGCCTACAATGAGCAGTTCTTC. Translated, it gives CASSSSGRAYNEQFF.